Below, 3 T cell receptor beta chains from the same sample are listed, as sequenced in a study of beta chain features in type 1 diabetes. Every bit of the isolated RNA underwent reverse transcription, so sequencing read expressed TCRB transcripts. Data came from immunoSEQ multiplex PCR; TCRdb stores just in-frame clones and leaves some out. The table includes over 500,000 clones, around 15% detected once. Input material: naive CD4+ T cells from blood. These TCRs come from a young man in good health.

The chain links TRBV5-4 to TRBJ2-7; the D is unclear. This CDR3 contains 12 residues. V was clipped by 0 bases and J by 5 bases, with 6 bases between them. CDR1 is SGHNT and CDR2 is YYREEE in the germline V gene (reference sequence). The CDR3 nucleotides read TGTGCCAGCAGCTTGGTTCAACACGAGCAGTACTTC. Translated: CASSLVQHEQYF.

This clone has a handful of counts. V and J are TRBV5-4 and TRBJ2-7; weak D call: TRBD2 (5 bases). The CDR3 sequence is 15 residues long. The ends were cut back, 2 bases at V and 0 bases at J, with 12 bases in the middle. Germline V gene data show CDR1 as SGHNT and CDR2 as YYREEE (reference sequence). CDR3 bases: TGTGCCAGCAGCTTCGTCCCGGGGAGCTCCTACGAGCAGTACTTC. It is translated as CASSFVPGSSYEQYF.

This clone was counted only a few times. Its ends do not fully match the called genes, so a read error is possible. The CDR3 DNA reads TGTGCCAGCAGTTACTCCCGGCCCGGGGGTGGGAGGCATTATACCTTC. It is translated as CASSYSRPGGGRHYTF. The genes are TRBV6-5 and TRBJ2-7, with a tentative D call TRBD2 (6 bases). Per germline, CDR1 MNHEY and CDR2 SVGAGI. The CDR3 is made up of 16 amino acids.